The next 27 T cell receptor beta chains were all read from a single sample in a study of T cell changes during pregnancy in multiple sclerosis. Data came from immunoSEQ multiplex PCR; TCRdb stores just in-frame clones and leaves some out. The sample carries under 50,000 clones, around 95% recorded once. This specimen was CD8+ T cells from peripheral blood mononuclear cells, taken in the first trimester of pregnancy. These receptors all stem from a female donor with multiple sclerosis, enrolled in a pregnancy study.

This chain links TRBV19 with TRBJ2-3; 8 bases fit TRBD1. V trimming: 8 bases; J trimming: 3 bases; junction bases outside the gene matches: 7. The CDR3 length is 14 residues. From germline, CDR1 is LNHDA and CDR2 SQIVND (reference sequence). The DNA for the CDR3 is TGTGCCAGTTCCGGACAGGGAATAACAGATACGCAGTATTTT. Its translation: CASSGQGITDTQYF.

This clone is a singleton in its sample. The CDR3 DNA reads TGTGCCAGCAGCTCTCATGGAGGGGGCCTGAACACTGAAGCTTTCTTT. Its protein is CASSSHGGGLNTEAFF. The rearrangement uses TRBV11-2 and TRBJ1-1, with 7 bases matching TRBD1. Trimming took 4 bases from V and 0 from J; bases not matched to a gene: 8. The CDR3 runs to 16 residues. The V gene's germline CDR1 is SGHAT and CDR2 FQNNGV.

V gene TRBV6-5 combines with J gene TRBJ2-1; 7 nucleotides align to TRBD2. The CDR3 spans 15 residues. Germline CDR1 reads MNHEY; CDR2 reads SVGAGI. V shed 6 bases, J shed 4 bases, and the junction held 9 bases outside the gene matches. The CDR3 spells CASRPLRGSYNEQFF. CDR3 bases: TGTGCCAGCAGACCCCTGCGGGGGAGTTACAATGAGCAGTTCTTC.

The V call is TRBV7-9, the J call TRBJ2-1, with TRBD1 matching 10 bases. After removal of 6 bases from V and 4 bases from J, the junction contained 9 bases not matched to a gene. CDR1 is SEHNR, CDR2 FQNEAQ, per germline (reference sequence). The CDR3 extends over 16 amino acids. The CDR3 DNA follows: TGTGCCAGCAGTCCCCCAGGGACAGGGGCATACAATGAGCAGTTCTTC. Residues: CASSPPGTGAYNEQFF.

The chain carries TRBV10-2 and TRBJ2-3; D may be TRBD2 (6 bases). The V gene's germline CDR1 is WSHSY and CDR2 SAAADI. The CDR3 is 14 residues long. Trimming took 6 bases from V and 3 from J, leaving 13 bases between them. CDR3 region: CASSLASPTDTQYF. As DNA, the CDR3 is TGCGCCAGCAGCCTAGCGTCTCCAACAGATACGCAGTATTTT.

The chain has TRBV27 and TRBJ2-3, with 8 bases matching TRBD2. The germline V gene has CDR1 MNHEY and CDR2 SMNVEV (reference sequence). The CDR3 contains 13 residues. With 8 bases clipped from V and 1 base from J, the junction kept 2 bases outside the gene matches. In DNA, the CDR3 is TGTGCCAGCGTACTAGCGGGCACAGATACGCAGTATTTT. Translation gives CASVLAGTDTQYF.

V is TRBV5-5 and J is TRBJ1-4; D is unresolved. Trimming removed 5 bases from V and 4 bases from J, with 12 bases in between. Germline CDR1 is SGHKS and CDR2 is YYEKEE (reference sequence). The CDR3 extends over 14 amino acids. This CDR3 reads CASRRAGFNEKLFF. The CDR3 region has the DNA TGTGCCAGCAGACGGGCGGGGTTTAATGAAAAACTGTTTTTT. Full variable domain (outside the CDR3, taken from reference TRBV5-5 and TRBJ1-4): DAGVTQSPTHLIKTRGQQVTLRCSPISGHKSVSWYQQVLGQGPQFIFQYYEKEERGRGNFPDRFSARQFPNYSSELNVNALLLGDSALYLCASRRAGFNEKLFFGSGTQLSVL.

V is TRBV7-9 and J is TRBJ1-5; D is uncertain. The length of the CDR3 is 13 residues. The V gene lost 7 bases and the J gene lost 2 bases, with 9 bases spanning the gap. Germline V gene data show CDR1 as SEHNR and CDR2 as FQNEAQ (reference sequence). In nucleotides, the CDR3 is TGTGCCAGCACCGAGGGCCGCAATCAGCCCCAGCATTTT. This translates into CASTEGRNQPQHF.

The rearrangement joins TRBV19 to TRBJ2-2; 10 bases line up with TRBD2. Trimming at V came to 2 bases and at J to 3 bases, leaving 3 bases not matched to a gene. Germline assignment: CDR1 LNHDA and CDR2 SQIVND (reference sequence). CDR3 length equals 16 residues. Here the CDR3 reads CASSILLAGHTGELFF. The CDR3 DNA reads TGTGCCAGTAGTATATTACTAGCGGGGCACACCGGGGAGCTGTTTTTT.

V gene TRBV19 combines with J gene TRBJ2-1; the match to TRBD2 covers 9 bases. Germline V gene lookup returns CDR1 LNHDA and CDR2 SQIVND (reference sequence). V lost 3 bases, J lost 0 bases, and 0 bases stayed unmatched. This CDR3 comprises 15 residues. The CDR3 spells CASSISGSSYNEQFF. The CDR3 region has the DNA TGTGCCAGTAGTATTAGCGGGAGCTCCTACAATGAGCAGTTCTTC.

V and J are TRBV28 and TRBJ1-2; the match to TRBD1 covers 10 bases. V lost 2 bases, J lost 1 base, and 10 bases stayed unmatched. This CDR3 spans 18 amino acids. Looked up from germline, CDR1 is MDHEN and CDR2 is SYDVKM. The CDR3 DNA sequence: TGTGCCAGCAGTTTACTTAGACAGGGGGCTAAGGTTAACTATGGCTACACCTTC. This encodes CASSLLRQGAKVNYGYTF.

The chain has TRBV14 and TRBJ2-7, with no clear D. From germline, CDR1 is SGHDN and CDR2 FVKESK. Deletions cut 1 base from V and 0 bases from J, with 7 bases between. This CDR3 comprises 14 residues. CDR3 DNA sequence: TGTGCCAGCAGCCAAGCTCCACTCTCCTACGAGCAGTACTTC. This sequence encodes CASSQAPLSYEQYF. Full variable domain (missing parts from reference TRBV14 and TRBJ2-7): EAGVTQFPSHSVIEKGQTVTLRCDPISGHDNLYWYRRVMGKEIKFLLHFVKESKQDESGMPNNRFLAERTGGTYSTLKVQPAELEDSGVYFCASSQAPLSYEQYFGPGTRLTVT.

The chain uses TRBV19 and TRBJ2-1, with a tentative D call TRBD1 (6 bases). V gave up 8 bases and J gave up 5 bases, with 13 bases separating them. The CDR3 loop spans 13 amino acids. Germline V gene sequence: CDR1 LNHDA, CDR2 SQIVND (reference sequence). CDR3 in amino acids: CASFGQKDNEQFF. Written as DNA, the CDR3 is TGTGCCAGTTTCGGACAGAAAGACAATGAGCAGTTCTTC. The complete variable domain, with remaining parts taken from reference TRBV19 and TRBJ2-1, reads DGGITQSPKYLFRKEGQNVTLSCEQNLNHDAMYWYRQDPGQGLRLIYYSQIVNDFQKGDIAEGYSVSREKKESFPLTVTSAQKNPTAFYLCASFGQKDNEQFFGPGTRLTVL.

The chain links TRBV11-2 to TRBJ1-1; a possible D gene is TRBD1 (5 bases). Trimming shortened V by 2 bases and J by 0 bases, and 13 bases separated the two germline ends. The CDR3 spans 16 residues. Germline assignment: CDR1 SGHAT and CDR2 FQNNGV. DNA of the CDR3: TGTGCCAGCAGCTTAAGGTTAGACAGAGTGAACACTGAAGCTTTCTTT. This gives the protein CASSLRLDRVNTEAFF.

A remark on this clone: Additional DNA sequences in this sample encode the identical CDR3. The CDR3 loop is CASSLGTGAYEQYF. The CDR3 region has the DNA TGCGCCAGCAGCTTAGGGACAGGGGCCTACGAGCAGTACTTC. This chain links TRBV5-1 with TRBJ2-7, with TRBD1 matching over 10 bases. CDR3 length: 14 amino acids. V dropped 2 bases and J dropped 2; count of bases not matched to a gene: 1. Germline CDR1 SGHRS, CDR2 YFSETQ.

The V gene is TRBV27, the J gene TRBJ1-1, with 7 bases aligning to TRBD1. Germline CDR1 and CDR2: MNHEY and SMNVEV (reference sequence). V lost 9 bases, J lost 0 bases, and 7 bases stayed unmatched. The CDR3 length is 14 residues. CDR3 protein: CASGDSFMNTEAFF. CDR3 DNA: TGTGCCAGTGGGGACAGTTTCATGAACACTGAAGCTTTCTTT.

This clone is a singleton in its sample. The chain recombines TRBV10-3 with TRBJ2-3; TRBD2 matches at 12 bases. This CDR3 spans 16 amino acids. CDR1 and CDR2 (germline): ENHRY, SYGVKD. The V and J ends lost 6 bases and 3 bases, in that order; junction bases with no gene match: 7. CDR3 protein: CAIRPTSGSTTDTQYF. The CDR3 DNA is TGTGCCATCAGGCCGACTAGCGGGAGTACGACAGATACGCAGTATTTT.

This chain joins TRBV7-9 and TRBJ2-3, with 12 bases aligning to TRBD2. This CDR3 is built from 17 residues. V dropped 5 bases and J dropped 0; count of bases not matched to a gene: 6. Germline V gene sequence: CDR1 SEHNR, CDR2 FQNEAQ (reference sequence). CDR3 sequence reads: CASSPTSGRASTDTQYF. CDR3 in DNA: TGTGCCAGCAGCCCGACTAGCGGGAGAGCTAGCACAGATACGCAGTATTTT.

J is TRBJ2-1 and V is TRBV5-4, with D perhaps matching TRBD1 (5 bases). Trimming left V 1 base short and J 8 bases short, with 10 bases between. The CDR3 spans 13 residues. The germline V gene has CDR1 SGHNT and CDR2 YYREEE (reference sequence). CDR3 in DNA: TGTGCCAGCAGCTTGAGGGGAAGGGATGAGCAGTTCTTC. It translates to CASSLRGRDEQFF.

DNA for the CDR3: TGTGCCAGCACCGCCGGGACAGGGGGCCAACAGCCCCAGCATTTT. Translating gives CASTAGTGGQQPQHF. This sequence joins TRBV7-8 and TRBJ1-5; TRBD1 matches 12 bases. CDR1 is SGHVS and CDR2 is FQNEAQ in the germline V gene. CDR3 size: 15 residues. V shed 7 bases and J 7 bases; nucleotides not matched to a gene: 8. The full variable domain, its missing parts supplied by reference TRBV7-8 and TRBJ1-5, is GAGVSQSPRYKVAKRGQDVALRCDPISGHVSLFWYQQALGQGPEFLTYFQNEAQLDKSGLPSDRFFAERPEGSVSTLKIQRTQQEDSAVYLCASTAGTGGQQPQHFGDGTRLSIL.

This chain uses TRBV5-5 with TRBJ1-3; no firm D call. This CDR3 region has 16 residues. Per germline, CDR1 SGHKS and CDR2 YYEKEE (reference sequence). V shed 4 bases and J shed 0 bases, with 14 bases lying between them. The DNA for the CDR3 is TGTGCCAGCAGCACCGCCGGGGTCTACTCTGGAAACACCATATATTTT. Amino acid sequence: CASSTAGVYSGNTIYF. Using reference TRBV5-5 and TRBJ1-3 for the parts outside the CDR3, the full variable domain is DAGVTQSPTHLIKTRGQQVTLRCSPISGHKSVSWYQQVLGQGPQFIFQYYEKEERGRGNFPDRFSARQFPNYSSELNVNALLLGDSALYLCASSTAGVYSGNTIYFGEGSWLTVV.

The CDR3 protein is CASGWGDTEAFF. In nucleotides, the CDR3 is TGTGCTAGTGGTTGGGGGGACACTGAAGCTTTCTTT. The chain is built from TRBV12-5 and TRBJ1-1; D is possibly TRBD1 (5 bases). Trimming took off 4 bases at V and 3 bases at J, with 6 bases between the two ends. Germline CDR1 reads LGHNT; CDR2 reads FRNRAP. This CDR3 is built from 12 residues.

V usage is TRBV7-3 and J usage is TRBJ2-3, with D possibly TRBD2 on 6 matching bases. The CDR3 loop spans 15 amino acids. The germline CDR1 and CDR2 sequences are SGHTA and FQGTGA. V lost 1 base, J lost 3 bases, and 11 bases lay in between. CDR3 DNA sequence: TGTGCCAGCAGCTTAAGTGGCGGGACGACAGATACGCAGTATTTT. Its protein product is CASSLSGGTTDTQYF.

V usage is TRBV19 and J usage is TRBJ1-2, with D perhaps matching TRBD1 (5 bases). With 6 bases removed from V and 1 base from J, the gap between germline ends came to 15 bases. Germline V gene lookup returns CDR1 LNHDA and CDR2 SQIVND (reference sequence). This CDR3 contains 15 residues. This CDR3 reads CASRLDSNINYGYTF. The CDR3 DNA is TGTGCCAGTAGGTTAGACAGCAACATTAACTATGGCTACACCTTC.

V gene TRBV2 combines with J gene TRBJ2-2, with TRBD2 matching 14 bases. CDR3 length equals 15 residues. Germline V gene data show CDR1 as SNHLY and CDR2 as FYNNEI. Trimming took 6 bases from V and 7 from J; bases not matched to a gene: 4. CDR3 sequence (DNA): TGTGCCAGCAGACGGGGACTAGCGGGAGTCGGGGAGCTGTTTTTT. Protein sequence: CASRRGLAGVGELFF.

The chain joins TRBV7-2 to TRBJ1-5; D is possibly TRBD1 (6 bases). V lost 4 bases, J lost 5 bases, and 12 bases lay in between. The CDR3 has 14 residues. The germline gives CDR1 SGHTA, CDR2 FQGNSA. The CDR3 region has the DNA TGTGCCAGCAGCTCGGGGGGCGCTTATCAGCCCCAGCATTTT. Translated: CASSSGGAYQPQHF.

The rearrangement uses TRBV5-6 and TRBJ1-5, with a weak D call TRBD1 (6 bases). The germline gives CDR1 SGHDT, CDR2 YYEEEE. The CDR3 covers 13 residues. Trimming stripped 3 bases from V and 2 bases from J, with 6 bases between. Written as DNA, the CDR3 is TGTGCCAGCAGCTCAGGGGGCAATCAGCCCCAGCATTTT. Its translation is CASSSGGNQPQHF.